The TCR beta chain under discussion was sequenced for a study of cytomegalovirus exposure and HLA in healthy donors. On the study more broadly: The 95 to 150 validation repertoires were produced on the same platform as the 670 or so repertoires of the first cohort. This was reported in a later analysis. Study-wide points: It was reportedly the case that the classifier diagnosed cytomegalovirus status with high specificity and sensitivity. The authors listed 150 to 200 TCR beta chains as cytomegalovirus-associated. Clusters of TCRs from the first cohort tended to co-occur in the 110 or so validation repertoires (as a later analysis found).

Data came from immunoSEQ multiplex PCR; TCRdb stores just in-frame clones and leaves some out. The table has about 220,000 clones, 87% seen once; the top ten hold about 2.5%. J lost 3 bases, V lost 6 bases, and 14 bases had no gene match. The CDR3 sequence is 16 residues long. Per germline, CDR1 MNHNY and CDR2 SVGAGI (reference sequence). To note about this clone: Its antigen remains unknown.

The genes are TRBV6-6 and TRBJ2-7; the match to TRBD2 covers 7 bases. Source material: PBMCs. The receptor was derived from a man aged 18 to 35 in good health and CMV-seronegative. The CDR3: CASSLRPIAGDYEQYF. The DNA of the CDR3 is TGTGCCAGCAGCCTCCGGCCAATAGCGGGTGACTACGAGCAGTACTTC.